Included here is one T cell receptor beta chain sequence, with context. Its antigen remains unidentified. Original processing notes: As immunoSEQ supplied junction-only sequences (without quality scores), filtering differed. Assay: immunoSEQ multiplex PCR; the TCRdb copy retains only in-frame clones and omits some. The V and J calls and clone size come from that table; D and trimming were worked out from the DNA. The repertoire includes about 2 million clones, around 96% of them detected once, and 1% to 1.5% sits in the top ten. The data were obtained in a study of shared clonotypes between healthy human individuals. Overall study context: CD8 memory received one plate per donor, CD8 naive two, CD4 memory three and CD4 naive three. Study-wide points: Sequencing depth was a factor that was expected to affect clonotype sharing among donors. Large sequencing depth failed to make sorted-subset sequencing complete, rarefaction showed.

Naive CD8 cells, CD45RO-negative and positively selected for CCR7, excluded terminally differentiated effector memory CD45RA+ cells. V lost 11 bases to trimming and J lost 7 bases, with 15 bases between them. Germline CDR1 reads MNHEY; CDR2 reads SVGAGI. The CDR3 runs to 11 residues. This chain joins TRBV6-5 and TRBJ2-7; weak D call: TRBD1 (7 bases). The receptor was derived from a man aged 18-30 years in good health. Material for sequencing was naive CD8+ T cells sorted from blood. In nucleotides, the CDR3 is TGTGCCTGCTCAGGGGGGAGGGAGCAGTACTTC. Translation gives CACSGGREQYF.